Listed here are 32 T cell receptor beta chains from one sample, sequenced in a study of OX40 agonist ivuxolimab in advanced cancers. Libraries were constructed by the immunoSEQ multiplex PCR assay. The source is immuneACCESS, and TCRdb retained only in-frame sequences with V and J called. Part of the clones is not carried over; for the studies checked, unresolved V genes explain less than half of this, and the remainder is unexplained. This sample gives roughly 45,000 clones in total; about four fifths of them show up just once. The top ten hold 15% of the sample. Source: CD4+ or CD8+ T cells sorted from blood, taken in a trial of the OX40 agonist ivuxolimab. The receptors were gathered from an adult with an advanced solid tumor such as melanoma, head and neck, liver or kidney cancer.

This chain joins TRBV10-3 and TRBJ2-5; TRBD2 agrees at 7 bases. The CDR3 has 15 amino acids. Looked up from germline, CDR1 is ENHRY and CDR2 is SYGVKD. Germline trimming cut 6 bases from V and 5 bases from J; bases unmatched to any gene: 12. This chain's CDR3 is CAIRSGAGLRETQYF. CDR3 coding DNA: TGTGCCATCAGAAGCGGGGCAGGGCTGAGGGAGACCCAGTACTTC.

This rearrangement joins TRBV2 to TRBJ1-6; D gene uncertain. The CDR3 length is 13 residues. Germline-derived CDR1 and CDR2 are SNHLY and FYNNEI. Deletions cut 5 bases from V and 9 bases from J, with 11 bases between. The CDR3: CASSLVGGSPLHF. The CDR3 DNA sequence: TGTGCCAGCAGTCTTGTAGGAGGTTCACCCCTCCACTTT. The variable domain in full, with the rest retrieved from reference TRBV2 and TRBJ1-6, is EPEVTQTPSHQVTQMGQEVILRCVPISNHLYFYWYRQILGQKVEFLVSFYNNEISEKSEIFDDQFSVERPDGSNFTLKIRSTKLEDSAMYFCASSLVGGSPLHFGNGTRLTVT.

The chain links TRBV5-4 to TRBJ1-2; weak D call: TRBD1 (5 bases). The CDR3 extends over 13 amino acids. V was pared by 4 bases and J by 8 bases, with 15 bases between. CDR1 and CDR2 from the germline V gene are SGHNT and YYREEE (reference sequence). DNA for the CDR3: TGTGCCAGCAGCCGACAGCTTACAGAGGGCTACACCTTC. Encoded protein: CASSRQLTEGYTF. The variable domain in full, with the rest retrieved from reference TRBV5-4 and TRBJ1-2, is ETGVTQSPTHLIKTRGQQVTLRCSSQSGHNTVSWYQQALGQGPQFIFQYYREEENGRGNFPPRFSGLQFPNYSSELNVNALELDDSALYLCASSRQLTEGYTFGSGTRLTVV.

This clone occurred a few times. The chain couples TRBV13 to TRBJ1-4, with no clear D. CDR3 length: 14 residues. V was trimmed by 2 bases and J by 4 bases, leaving 8 bases between them. In germline, CDR1 is PRHDT, CDR2 FYEKMQ (reference sequence). The CDR3 DNA reads as TGTGCCAGCAGCTTATACCGAAGTAATGAAAAACTGTTTTTT. It codes for CASSLYRSNEKLFF.

V usage is TRBV6-5 and J usage is TRBJ2-7; D not certain. Germline loops: CDR1 MNHEY, CDR2 SVGAGI. This CDR3 comprises 14 residues. The V gene lost 0 bases and the J gene lost 3 bases, with 9 bases spanning the gap. CDR3 in amino acids: CASSYSDANYEQYF. Written as DNA, the CDR3 is TGTGCCAGCAGTTACTCAGACGCAAACTACGAGCAGTACTTC.

This clone occurred a few times. The chain recombines TRBV28 with TRBJ2-7; TRBD2 matches 7 bases. Looked up from germline, CDR1 is MDHEN and CDR2 is SYDVKM. The CDR3 sequence is 14 residues long. V dropped 2 bases and J dropped 3; count of bases not matched to a gene: 4. CDR3 protein: CASSLGTGGYEQYF. Written as DNA, the CDR3 is TGTGCCAGCAGTTTAGGGACGGGGGGCTACGAGCAGTACTTC.

The gene calls are TRBV27 and TRBJ2-1, with 10 bases matching TRBD2. This CDR3 spans 15 amino acids. After removal of 4 bases from V and 8 bases from J, the junction contained 8 bases not matched to a gene. Germline CDR1 and CDR2: MNHEY and SMNVEV (reference sequence). In DNA form, the CDR3 reads TGTGCCAGCAGTTATCTGACTAGCGGGCTTGATGAGCAGTTCTTC. Its protein is CASSYLTSGLDEQFF.

The rearrangement links TRBV10-3 to TRBJ2-3, with TRBD1 identical over 8 bases. This CDR3 has 15 residues. Germline V gene lookup returns CDR1 ENHRY and CDR2 SYGVKD. Trimming cost V 4 bases and J 3 bases; bases outside gene matches: 6. The CDR3 DNA follows: TGTGCCATCAGTGTTTACAGGGGGGTAACAGATACGCAGTATTTT. Protein sequence: CAISVYRGVTDTQYF.

This clone was counted between two and nine times. V usage is TRBV6-1 and J usage is TRBJ1-1; 8 positions match TRBD1. The V gene's germline CDR1 is MNHNS and CDR2 SASEGT. V dropped 0 bases and J dropped 3; count of bases not matched to a gene: 9. The CDR3 runs 17 residues. The CDR3 loop reads CASSEAIGQGADTEAFF. The CDR3 region has the DNA TGTGCCAGCAGTGAAGCAATTGGCCAGGGGGCGGACACTGAAGCTTTCTTT.

The V and J genes are TRBV27 and TRBJ2-7, with 7 bases matching TRBD1. Unmatched junction bases numbered 9, after V lost 4 bases and J lost 6 bases. Germline values: CDR1 MNHEY, CDR2 SMNVEV (reference sequence). The CDR3 consists of 14 residues. CDR3 region: CASSSPSTGTEQYF. The CDR3 DNA follows: TGTGCCAGCAGTTCCCCGTCGACAGGGACCGAGCAGTACTTC.

The rearrangement uses TRBV6-1 and TRBJ2-3, with 10 bases lining up with TRBD2. The germline V gene has CDR1 MNHNS and CDR2 SASEGT. V lost 8 bases to trimming and J lost 4 bases; unmatched junction nucleotides: 3. The CDR3 sequence is 13 residues long. The CDR3 is CASATSGPDTQYF. As DNA, the CDR3 is TGTGCCAGCGCGACTAGCGGGCCAGATACGCAGTATTTT.

V is TRBV7-9 and J is TRBJ2-1, with D unclear. Germline CDR1 reads SEHNR; CDR2 reads FQNEAQ (reference sequence). The CDR3 is 14 residues long. V gave up 5 bases and J gave up 9 bases, with 17 bases separating them. The CDR3 loop reads CASSTSLGKREQFF. The CDR3 DNA reads TGTGCCAGCAGCACCTCCCTTGGGAAACGTGAGCAGTTCTTC.

This clone has a handful of counts. The chain joins TRBV2 to TRBJ2-1; tentative D call: TRBD2 (6 bases). Germline V gene sequence: CDR1 SNHLY, CDR2 FYNNEI. There are 13 residues in the CDR3. V shed 4 bases and J shed 7 bases, with 11 bases lying between them. CDR3 bases: TGTGCCAGCAGTGCGGGACTTAGGAATGAGCAGTTCTTC. Translation gives CASSAGLRNEQFF.

In this sample, this clone turned up a few times. The rearrangement uses TRBV19 and TRBJ2-7; TRBD1 matches 7 bases. This CDR3 contains 16 residues. From germline, CDR1 is LNHDA and CDR2 SQIVND (reference sequence). V was pared by 0 bases and J by 3 bases, with 8 bases of the junction left unmatched. CDR3 residues: CASSIEGTVPYYEQYF. The DNA of the CDR3 is TGTGCCAGTAGTATAGAAGGGACAGTCCCATACTACGAGCAGTACTTC.

This chain joins TRBV7-9 and TRBJ2-7; perhaps TRBD1 as D (5 bases). Trimming stripped 1 base from V and 3 bases from J, with 16 bases between. The CDR3 totals 16 residues. In germline, CDR1 is SEHNR, CDR2 FQNEAQ (reference sequence). The CDR3, as DNA: TGTGCCAGCAGCTTAGGAGACAGCGCCGGATACTACGAGCAGTACTTC. It encodes CASSLGDSAGYYEQYF.

The chain employs TRBV7-9 and TRBJ2-2, with D perhaps TRBD1 or TRBD2 (5 bases each). This CDR3 region has 15 residues. The germline V and J ends were trimmed by 3 bases and 7 bases, with 15 bases remaining between them. Per the germline V gene, CDR1 is SEHNR and CDR2 is FQNEAQ (reference sequence). The CDR3: CASSFGTFSFGELFF. The CDR3 DNA is TGTGCCAGCAGCTTCGGGACCTTTTCTTTCGGGGAGCTGTTTTTT.

The chain uses TRBV28 and TRBJ1-3; 9 positions agree with TRBD1. The CDR3 has 17 residues. CDR1 MDHEN and CDR2 SYDVKM come from the germline V gene. Trimming cost V 0 bases and J 2 bases; bases outside gene matches: 5. CDR3 nucleotides: TGTGCCAGCAGTTTATGGGGGGACAGGGTGACTGGAAACACCATATATTTT. It codes for CASSLWGDRVTGNTIYF.

V usage is TRBV11-2 and J usage is TRBJ1-1; D remains unclear. This CDR3 has 13 amino acids. Per germline, CDR1 SGHAT and CDR2 FQNNGV. V lost 4 bases, J lost 1 base, and 7 bases lay in between. This CDR3 is CASSYNPNTEAFF. For the CDR3, the DNA is TGTGCCAGCAGCTATAACCCGAACACTGAAGCTTTCTTT.

The V and J genes are TRBV7-9 and TRBJ2-7; D possibly uses TRBD1 or TRBD2 (6 bases each). Trimming shortened V by 1 base and J by 4 bases, and 8 bases separated the two germline ends. The CDR3 is made up of 13 amino acids. CDR1 and CDR2 (germline): SEHNR, FQNEAQ (reference sequence). The CDR3 sequence is CASSLEGGYEQYF. CDR3 sequence (DNA): TGTGCCAGCAGCTTAGAAGGGGGGTACGAGCAGTACTTC.

This clone was found once. The chain links TRBV19 to TRBJ1-5; 9 bases are shared with TRBD1. V was clipped by 4 bases and J by 7 bases; unmatched bases: 5. The germline V gene has CDR1 LNHDA and CDR2 SQIVND (reference sequence). The CDR3 consists of 14 residues. The CDR3 DNA sequence: TGTGCCAGTAGTACGGGACAGGGCGACCAGCCCCAGCATTTT. It specifies CASSTGQGDQPQHF.

This rearrangement joins TRBV11-3 to TRBJ2-2; 12 nucleotides align to TRBD2. J gave up 3 bases and V 5 bases, and 7 bases lay outside the gene matches. The CDR3 runs 17 residues. Germline lookup yields CDR1 SGHNT and CDR2 YENEEA. The CDR3 loop is CASSPEGLAGHTGELFF. CDR3 sequence (DNA): TGTGCCAGCAGCCCTGAGGGACTAGCGGGCCACACCGGGGAGCTGTTTTTT.

This chain joins TRBV5-1 and TRBJ2-7; D call uncertain. V shed 10 bases and J shed 0 bases, with 11 bases lying between them. Per the germline V gene, CDR1 is SGHRS and CDR2 is YFSETQ. The CDR3 sequence is 12 residues long. The CDR3 here is CASGYTSYEQYF. The CDR3 region has the DNA TGCGCCTCCGGCTACACCTCCTACGAGCAGTACTTC.

This clone has a single count. The chain combines TRBV28 with TRBJ1-5; D is uncertain. The CDR3 consists of 13 residues. Germline CDR1 reads MDHEN; CDR2 reads SYDVKM. With 2 bases removed from V and 5 bases from J, the gap between germline ends came to 7 bases. The CDR3 region is CASSLGVYQPQHF. The CDR3 nucleotides are TGTGCCAGCAGTTTAGGGGTTTATCAGCCCCAGCATTTT.

V and J are TRBV5-6 and TRBJ2-5, with D possibly matching TRBD2 (5 bases). CDR1 is SGHDT and CDR2 is YYEEEE in the germline V gene. The CDR3 has 13 amino acids. Trimming pared 0 bases from V and 3 bases from J, leaving 6 bases between. The CDR3 loop reads CASSLVGEETQYF. The CDR3 bases are TGTGCCAGCAGCTTGGTCGGGGAAGAGACCCAGTACTTC.

The CDR3 is CATARGEWSTDTQYF. The DNA for the CDR3 is TGTGCCACCGCGCGCGGGGAGTGGAGCACAGATACGCAGTATTTT. The chain employs TRBV9 and TRBJ2-3, with a weak D call TRBD2 (6 bases). Looked up from germline, CDR1 is SGDLS and CDR2 is YYNGEE. The CDR3 totals 15 residues. V was shortened by 9 bases and J by 0 bases, with 17 bases between the two germline ends.

The chain carries TRBV13 and TRBJ2-1, with TRBD1 matching 10 bases. Trimming took 5 bases from V and 8 from J; bases not matched to a gene: 6. The CDR3 is 14 amino acids. CDR1 and CDR2 from the germline V gene are PRHDT and FYEKMQ (reference sequence). The CDR3 here is CASSGDRGRDEQFF. The DNA of the CDR3 is TGTGCCAGCAGCGGCGACAGGGGGCGCGATGAGCAGTTCTTC.

V is TRBV7-9 and J is TRBJ2-7, with 8 bases identical to TRBD2. With V trimmed by 3 bases and J by 6 bases, 10 bases remained unmatched. CDR3 size: 15 residues. The V gene's germline CDR1 is SEHNR and CDR2 FQNEAQ (reference sequence). CDR3 DNA sequence: TGTGCCAGCAGCTTGGCCAGCGGGAGTGGCGGCGAGCAGTACTTC. It specifies CASSLASGSGGEQYF.

The V gene is TRBV5-4, the J gene TRBJ1-1; D remains unclear. Trimming took 3 bases from V and 2 from J, leaving 11 bases between them. Germline V gene sequence: CDR1 SGHNT, CDR2 YYREEE (reference sequence). The CDR3 is 14 amino acids. CDR3 sequence (DNA): TGTGCCAGCAGCTCGGACGGGAAAAACACTGAAGCTTTCTTT. This gives the protein CASSSDGKNTEAFF.

CDR3 in DNA: TGTGCCAGCAGTGAAAGGGAGCTAGTAACTTACGAGCAGTACTTC. Translation: CASSERELVTYEQYF. The chain employs TRBV2 and TRBJ2-7, with D possibly being TRBD2 (5 bases). The germline V gene encodes CDR1 SNHLY and CDR2 FYNNEI. V lost 2 bases and J 4 bases, leaving 15 bases between the germline ends. This CDR3 contains 15 residues.

Comments on this clone: The DNA is left out, because the CDR3 cannot be placed on it with certainty; the CDR3 is given as TCRdb lists it. The J gene is TRBJ2-7, the V gene TRBV5-6. The V gene's germline CDR1 is SGHDT and CDR2 YYEEEE. Inclusive of both ends, the CDR3 amounts to 14 amino acids. The CDR3: CASILDLGGGEQYF.

The sample holds a few counts of this clone. The rearrangement uses TRBV9 and TRBJ1-2; D unclear. The germline V gene has CDR1 SGDLS and CDR2 YYNGEE. Trimming cost V 3 bases and J 0 bases, with 18 bases left between them. This CDR3 has 17 amino acids. The CDR3 region has the DNA TGTGCCAGCAGCGAATCGATGGGCCCGACCTCTAACTATGGCTACACCTTC. Its protein product is CASSESMGPTSNYGYTF.

A few counts support this clone. The J gene is TRBJ1-2, the V gene TRBV7-2, with D unresolved. CDR1 and CDR2 from the germline V gene are SGHTA and FQGNSA. The CDR3 runs to 12 residues. Between the trimmed V and J ends, which lost 3 bases and 7 bases, there was a span of 9 bases. CDR3 loop: CASSFYEVGYTF. CDR3 in DNA: TGTGCCAGCAGCTTCTACGAGGTTGGCTACACCTTC.